This T cell receptor beta chain was sequenced in a study of T-cell reconstitution after alpha-beta-depleted transplantation in children. This CDR3 spans 15 amino acids. V gave up 7 bases and J gave up 1 base, with 16 bases separating them. Preparation of the TCRbeta library used unique molecular identifiers. TCRdb redid the calling of the PCR reads with MiXCR, one entry per CDR3 protein. The profile covers 300,000 or so distinct CDR3 sequences, with nearly 10% appearing a single time and 9.5% to 13% taken by the ten largest. The origin of this receptor is a human donor who donated a stem cell graft to a child with SCID. The specimen was PBMCs from the stem cell graft donor, collected from the stem cell graft. The chain joins TRBV12-3 or TRBV12-4 to TRBJ1-1; D is uncertain. Here the CDR3 reads CASNPSGQTNTEAFF. Here the CDR3 DNA reads TGTGCCAGCAACCCCTCGGGCCAGACGAACACTGAAGCTTTCTTT.